The present T cell receptor beta chain was sequenced within a study of response to subunit inactivated influenza vaccine. General observations from the study: Few new T cells, the authors suggested, are recruited by each seasonal influenza vaccination.

To note about this clonotype: The antigen remains undetermined.

TCRdb re-derived calls from the RT-PCR reads in MiXCR, one entry per CDR3 protein. The table lists about 780,000 distinct CDR3 sequences, around 20% of them singletons. This CDR3 has 17 residues. Unmatched junction bases numbered 7, after V lost 4 bases and J lost 7 bases. Germline CDR1 and CDR2: SSHAT and FNYEAQ (reference sequence). J is TRBJ2-1 and V is TRBV7-7, with 16 nucleotides matching TRBD2. The TCR comes from a man between 50 and 59 years old who received an inactivated influenza vaccine. This specimen was PBMCs from blood, taken less than 6 days after vaccination. CDR3 amino acids: CASSSGLAGGSGNEQFF. Here the CDR3 DNA reads TGTGCCAGCAGCTCGGGACTAGCGGGAGGGTCGGGGAATGAGCAGTTCTTC.